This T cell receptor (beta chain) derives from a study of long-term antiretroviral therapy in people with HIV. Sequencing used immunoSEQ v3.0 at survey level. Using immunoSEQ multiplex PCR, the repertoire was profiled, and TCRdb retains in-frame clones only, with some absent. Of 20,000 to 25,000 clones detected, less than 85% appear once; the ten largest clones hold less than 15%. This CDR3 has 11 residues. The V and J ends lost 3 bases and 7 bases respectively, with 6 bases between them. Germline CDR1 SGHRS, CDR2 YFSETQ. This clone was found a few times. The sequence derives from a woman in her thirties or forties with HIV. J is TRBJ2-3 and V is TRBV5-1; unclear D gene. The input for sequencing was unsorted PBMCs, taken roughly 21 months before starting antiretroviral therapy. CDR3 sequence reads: CASSSEHTQYF. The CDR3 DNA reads TGCGCCAGCAGCTCCGAACATACGCAGTATTTT.